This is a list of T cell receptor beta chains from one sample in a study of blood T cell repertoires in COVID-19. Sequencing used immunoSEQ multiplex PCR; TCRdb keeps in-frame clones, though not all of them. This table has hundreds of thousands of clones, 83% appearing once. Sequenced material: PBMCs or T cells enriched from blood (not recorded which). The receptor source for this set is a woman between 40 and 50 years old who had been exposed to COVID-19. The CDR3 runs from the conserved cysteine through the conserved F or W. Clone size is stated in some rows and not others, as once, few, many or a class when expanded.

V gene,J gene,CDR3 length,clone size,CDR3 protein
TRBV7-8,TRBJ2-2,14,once,CASSLNRDTGELFF
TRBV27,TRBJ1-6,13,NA,CASSPKQGFPLHF
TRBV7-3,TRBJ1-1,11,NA,CASSGGGEAFF
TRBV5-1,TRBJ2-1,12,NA,CASSLGRNEQFF
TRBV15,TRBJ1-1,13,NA,CATSDRGDTEAFF
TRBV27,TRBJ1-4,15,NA,CASSPLWGEGEKLFF
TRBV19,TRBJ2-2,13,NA,CASDELGAGELFF
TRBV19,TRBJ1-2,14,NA,CASRRDSADYGYTF
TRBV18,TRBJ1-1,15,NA,CASSRGGVLNTEAFF
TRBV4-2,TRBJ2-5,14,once,CASSQGGRGETQYF
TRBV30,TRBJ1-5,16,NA,CAWSRRGSSSNQPQHF
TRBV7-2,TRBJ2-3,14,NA,CASSSGLAGAPQYF
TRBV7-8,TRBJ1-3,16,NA,CASSSPGTDTGNTIYF
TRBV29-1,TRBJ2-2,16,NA,CSVGEIGTGNTGELFF
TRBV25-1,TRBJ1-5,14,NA,CASSESGGGQPQHF
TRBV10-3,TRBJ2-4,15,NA,CAISDSTGGGNIQYF
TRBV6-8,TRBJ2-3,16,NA,CASRDWEGTSMDTQYF
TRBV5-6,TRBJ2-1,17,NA,CASSSNGLAGGYNEQFF
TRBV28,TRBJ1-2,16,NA,CASSRPNTGFNYGYTF
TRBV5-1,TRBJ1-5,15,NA,CASSLEYGGNQPQHF
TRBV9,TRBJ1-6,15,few,CASSARQGYNSPLHF
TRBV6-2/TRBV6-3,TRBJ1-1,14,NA,CASSDREENTEAFF
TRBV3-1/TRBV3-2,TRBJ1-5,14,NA,CASSSRDSNQPQHF
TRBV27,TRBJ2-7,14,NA,CASSPSRVSYEQYF
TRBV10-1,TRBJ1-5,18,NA,CASRTGFGTVYSNQPQHF
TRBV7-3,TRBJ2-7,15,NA,CASSLSSGHLYEQYF
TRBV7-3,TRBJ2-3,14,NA,CASSSALTGDTQYF
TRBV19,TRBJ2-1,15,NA,CATKWASGGSNEQFF
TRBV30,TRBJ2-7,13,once,CAWNGGTSYEQYF
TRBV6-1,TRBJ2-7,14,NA,CASSEGGGPYEQYF
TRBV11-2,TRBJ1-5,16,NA,CASSLENLGVAQPQHF
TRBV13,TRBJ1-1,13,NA,CASSSDRNTEAFF